Listed below are T cell receptor beta chains from one sample, sequenced in a study of tumor-infiltrating lymphocytes in primary liver carcinoma. TCRdb called the multiplex PCR reads again in MiXCR, with one record for every CDR3 protein. The sample includes 310,000 or so distinct CDR3 sequences, around 50% of them seen just once. Sequenced material: peripheral blood. The receptors were sampled from a woman aged 25 to 39 with primary liver carcinoma and hepatitis B virus infection. CDR3s include the opening cysteine and the closing phenylalanine or tryptophan.

J | V | CDR3
TRBJ2-7 | TRBV6-2/TRBV6-3 | CASRETTLSYEQYF
TRBJ2-6 | TRBV11-2 | CTSRHRGTGVSGANVPTF
TRBJ2-5 | TRBV13 | CASSPDPTLALEGQEAQYF
TRBJ2-5 | TRBV10-3 | CAISDSGRSKETQYF
TRBJ2-2 | TRBV7-8 | CASSLVDHGLASNTGELFF
TRBJ2-4 | TRBV7-9 | CASSLAGIRNIQYF
TRBJ2-7 | TRBV12-3/TRBV12-4 | CASSGNREQYF
TRBJ2-1 | TRBV4-2 | CASSQETGGTYNEQFF
TRBJ1-5 | TRBV6-6 | CASRVDETRQPQHF
TRBJ2-5 | TRBV12-3/TRBV12-4 | CANSSRDKQETQYF
TRBJ2-2 | TRBV7-8 | CPSSLGVNTRELFF
TRBJ2-1 | TRBV14 | CASSQRGRERVFF
TRBJ2-1 | TRBV5-4 | CASSLKVARNEQFF
TRBJ2-5 | TRBV12-3/TRBV12-4 | CASSYTSQKTQYF
TRBJ1-1 | TRBV30 | CAWSVVSGTEAFF
TRBJ2-1 | TRBV12-3/TRBV12-4 | CASSFSRDSGGEQFF
TRBJ2-2 | TRBV5-5 | CASSLTSGKAGELFF
TRBJ2-1 | TRBV11-2 | CASSGGGVPEFF
TRBJ2-1 | TRBV4-1 | CASSGTSGSYEQFF
TRBJ2-4 | TRBV11-2 | CASSLSSFVAKNIQYF
TRBJ2-1 | TRBV14 | CASSQDRSYDEQFF
TRBJ2-5 | TRBV13 | CASSLVEAREETQYF
TRBJ2-7 | TRBV11-2 | CASSLERLAGDGQYF
TRBJ2-2 | TRBV4-2 | CASSHDWANTGELFF
TRBJ2-2 | TRBV6-5 | CASSYRRDNTGELFF
TRBJ2-3 | TRBV10-3 | CAIGANGASGTQYF
TRBJ1-6 | TRBV30 | CAWSVNGRSPLHF
TRBJ2-5 | TRBV6-2/TRBV6-3 | CASSYSTSGRETQYF
TRBJ2-2 | TRBV7-9 | CASSLGGQGRAGELFF
TRBJ2-1 | TRBV21-1 | CASSPSGSYNEQFF
TRBJ2-7 | TRBV12-3/TRBV12-4 | CASSLSGTSYNEQYF
TRBJ2-3 | TRBV24-1 | CATSDPGQEGTDTQYF